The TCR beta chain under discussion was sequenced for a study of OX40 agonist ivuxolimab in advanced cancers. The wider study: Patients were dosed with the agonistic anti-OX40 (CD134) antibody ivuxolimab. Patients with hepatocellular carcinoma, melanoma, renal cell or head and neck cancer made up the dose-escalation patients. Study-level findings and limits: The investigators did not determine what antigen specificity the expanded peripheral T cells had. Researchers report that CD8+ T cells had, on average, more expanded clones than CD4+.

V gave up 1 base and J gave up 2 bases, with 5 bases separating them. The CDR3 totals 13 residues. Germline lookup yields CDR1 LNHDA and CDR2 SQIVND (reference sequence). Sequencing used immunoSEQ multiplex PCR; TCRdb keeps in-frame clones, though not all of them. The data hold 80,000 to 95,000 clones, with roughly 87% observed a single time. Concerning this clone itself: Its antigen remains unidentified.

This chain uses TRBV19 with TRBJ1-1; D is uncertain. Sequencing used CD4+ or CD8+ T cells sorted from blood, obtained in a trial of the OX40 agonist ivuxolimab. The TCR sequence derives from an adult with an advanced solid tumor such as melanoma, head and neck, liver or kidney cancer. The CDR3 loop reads CASSIVRNTEAFF. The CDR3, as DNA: TGTGCCAGTAGTATAGTTCGTAACACTGAAGCTTTCTTT.